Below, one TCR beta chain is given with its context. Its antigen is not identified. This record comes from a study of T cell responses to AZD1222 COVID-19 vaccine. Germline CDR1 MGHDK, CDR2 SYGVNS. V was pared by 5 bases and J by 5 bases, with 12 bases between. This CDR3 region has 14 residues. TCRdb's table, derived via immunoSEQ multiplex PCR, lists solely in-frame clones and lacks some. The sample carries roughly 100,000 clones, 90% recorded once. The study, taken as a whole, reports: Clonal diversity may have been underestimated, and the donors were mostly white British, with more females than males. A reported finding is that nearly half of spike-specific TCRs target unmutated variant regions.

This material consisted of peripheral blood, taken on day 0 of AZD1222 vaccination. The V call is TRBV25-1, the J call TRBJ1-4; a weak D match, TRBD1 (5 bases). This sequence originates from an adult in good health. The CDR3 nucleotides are TGTGCCAGCAGTTGGCAGGGACTGAATGAAAAACTGTTTTTT. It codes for CASSWQGLNEKLFF.